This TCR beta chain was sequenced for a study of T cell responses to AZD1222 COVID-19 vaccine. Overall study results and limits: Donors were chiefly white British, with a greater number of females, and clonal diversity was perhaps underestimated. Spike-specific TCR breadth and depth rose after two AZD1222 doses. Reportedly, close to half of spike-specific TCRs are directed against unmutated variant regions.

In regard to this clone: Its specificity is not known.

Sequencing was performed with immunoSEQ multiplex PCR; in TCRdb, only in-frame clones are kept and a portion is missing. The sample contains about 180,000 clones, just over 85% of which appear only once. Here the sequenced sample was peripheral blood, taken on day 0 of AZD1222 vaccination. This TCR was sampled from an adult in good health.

The CDR3 reads CASSSYRTGVSYEQYF. The CDR3 coding sequence is TGTGCCAGCAGTTCCTATCGGACAGGGGTATCCTACGAGCAGTACTTC. This chain connects TRBV28 to TRBJ2-7; 9 bases are a match to TRBD1. V dropped 4 bases and J dropped 1; count of bases not matched to a gene: 8. The CDR3 length is 16 residues. Germline lookup yields CDR1 MDHEN and CDR2 SYDVKM.